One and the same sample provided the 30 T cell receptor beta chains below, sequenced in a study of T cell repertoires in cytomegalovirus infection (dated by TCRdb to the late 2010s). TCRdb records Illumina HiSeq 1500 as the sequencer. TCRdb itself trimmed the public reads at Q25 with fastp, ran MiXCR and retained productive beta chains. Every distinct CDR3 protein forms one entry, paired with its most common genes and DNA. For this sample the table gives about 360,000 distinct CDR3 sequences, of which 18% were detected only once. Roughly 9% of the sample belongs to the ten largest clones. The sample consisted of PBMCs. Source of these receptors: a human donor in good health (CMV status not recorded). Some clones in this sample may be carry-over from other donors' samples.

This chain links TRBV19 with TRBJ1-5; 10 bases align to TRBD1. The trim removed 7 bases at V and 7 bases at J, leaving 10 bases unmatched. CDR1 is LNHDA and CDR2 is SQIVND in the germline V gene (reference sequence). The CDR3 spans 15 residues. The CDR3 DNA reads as TGTGCCAGTAACAAACCGGGACAGGGGTACCAGCCCCAGCATTTT. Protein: CASNKPGQGYQPQHF. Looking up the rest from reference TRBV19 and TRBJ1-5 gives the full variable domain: DGGITQSPKYLFRKEGQNVTLSCEQNLNHDAMYWYRQDPGQGLRLIYYSQIVNDFQKGDIAEGYSVSREKKESFPLTVTSAQKNPTAFYLCASNKPGQGYQPQHFGDGTRLSIL.

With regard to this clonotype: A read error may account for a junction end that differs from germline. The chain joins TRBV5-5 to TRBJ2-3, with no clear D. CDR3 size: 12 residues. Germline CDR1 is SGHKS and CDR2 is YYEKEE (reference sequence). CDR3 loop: CASSFYPDTRYF. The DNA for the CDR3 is TGTGCCAGCAGCTTCTACCCGGATACGCGGTATTTT.

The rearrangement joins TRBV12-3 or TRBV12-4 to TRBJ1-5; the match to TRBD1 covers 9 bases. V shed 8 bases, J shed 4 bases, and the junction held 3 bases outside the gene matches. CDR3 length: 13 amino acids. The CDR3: CASGQGWNQPQHF. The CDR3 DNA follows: TGTGCCAGCGGACAGGGGTGGAATCAGCCCCAGCATTTT.

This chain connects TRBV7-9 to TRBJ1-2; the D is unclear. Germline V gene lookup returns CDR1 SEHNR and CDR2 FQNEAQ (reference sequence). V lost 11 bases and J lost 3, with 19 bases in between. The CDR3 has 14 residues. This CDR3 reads CAGEEAPGYYGYTF. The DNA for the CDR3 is TGTGCCGGGGAGGAGGCTCCGGGGTACTATGGCTACACCTTC.

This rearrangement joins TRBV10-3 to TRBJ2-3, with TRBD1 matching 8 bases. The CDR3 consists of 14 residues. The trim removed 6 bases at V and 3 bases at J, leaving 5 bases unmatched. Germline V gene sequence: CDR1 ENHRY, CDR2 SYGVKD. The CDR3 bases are TGTGCCATCAGGGGAGACAGGGGTACAGATACGCAGTATTTT. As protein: CAIRGDRGTDTQYF.

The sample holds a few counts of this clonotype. The CDR3 nucleotides are TGCGCCGGGGTATGTCGACGGACCGCCCAAGAGACCCAGTACTTC. Protein sequence: CAGVCRRTAQETQYF. The rearrangement links TRBV23-1 to TRBJ2-5; no firm D call. TRBV23-1 is an ORF, and what it does is uncertain. Trimming pared 11 bases from V and 1 base from J, leaving 20 bases between. CDR3 length: 15 amino acids.

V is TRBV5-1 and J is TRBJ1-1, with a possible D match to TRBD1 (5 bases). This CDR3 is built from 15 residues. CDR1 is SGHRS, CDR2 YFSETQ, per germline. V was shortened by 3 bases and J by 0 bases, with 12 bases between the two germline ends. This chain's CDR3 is CASSYTQGMNTEAFF. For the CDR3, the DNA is TGCGCCAGCAGCTACACTCAGGGCATGAACACTGAAGCTTTCTTT.

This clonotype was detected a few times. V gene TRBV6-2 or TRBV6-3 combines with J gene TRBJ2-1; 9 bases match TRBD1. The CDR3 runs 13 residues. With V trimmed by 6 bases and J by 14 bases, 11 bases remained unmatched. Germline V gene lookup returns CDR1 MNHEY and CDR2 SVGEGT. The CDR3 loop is CASRRQGGLAEFF. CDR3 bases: TGTGCCAGCAGACGACAGGGGGGACTTGCAGAGTTCTTC.

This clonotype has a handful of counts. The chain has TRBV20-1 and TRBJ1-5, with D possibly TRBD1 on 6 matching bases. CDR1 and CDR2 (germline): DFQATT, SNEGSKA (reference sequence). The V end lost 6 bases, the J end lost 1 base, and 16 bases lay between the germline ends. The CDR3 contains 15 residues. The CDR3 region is CSAPAGGLSNQPQHF. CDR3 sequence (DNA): TGCAGTGCCCCGGCCGGGGGGCTAAGCAATCAGCCCCAGCATTTT.

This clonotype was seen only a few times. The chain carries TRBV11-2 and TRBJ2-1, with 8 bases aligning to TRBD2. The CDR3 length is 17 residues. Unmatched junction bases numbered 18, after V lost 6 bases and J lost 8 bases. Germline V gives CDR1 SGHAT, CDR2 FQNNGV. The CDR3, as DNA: TGTGCCAGCAGAGGCTCACGGGCAAGCGGGAGAATCTATGAGCAGTTCTTC. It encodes CASRGSRASGRIYEQFF.

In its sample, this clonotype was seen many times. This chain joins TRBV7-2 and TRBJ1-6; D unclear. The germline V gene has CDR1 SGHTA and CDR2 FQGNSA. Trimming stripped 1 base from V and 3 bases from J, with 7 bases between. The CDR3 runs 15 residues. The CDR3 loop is CASSLDRIYNSPLHF. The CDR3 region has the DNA TGTGCCAGCAGCTTAGACCGGATCTATAATTCACCCCTCCACTTT.

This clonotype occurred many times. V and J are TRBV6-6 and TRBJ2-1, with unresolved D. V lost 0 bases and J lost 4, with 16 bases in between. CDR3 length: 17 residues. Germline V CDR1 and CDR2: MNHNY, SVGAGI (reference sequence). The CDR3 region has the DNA TGTGCCAGCAGTTACTCGACGGGTCAAGGGATATACAATGAGCAGTTCTTC. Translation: CASSYSTGQGIYNEQFF.

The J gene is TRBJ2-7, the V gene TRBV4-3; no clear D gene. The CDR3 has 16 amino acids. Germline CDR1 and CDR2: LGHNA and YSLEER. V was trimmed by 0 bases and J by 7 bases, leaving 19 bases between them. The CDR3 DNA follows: TGCGCCAGCAGCCAAGAACTCGTACCCTCACGGCGGGAGCAGTACTTC. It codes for CASSQELVPSRREQYF.

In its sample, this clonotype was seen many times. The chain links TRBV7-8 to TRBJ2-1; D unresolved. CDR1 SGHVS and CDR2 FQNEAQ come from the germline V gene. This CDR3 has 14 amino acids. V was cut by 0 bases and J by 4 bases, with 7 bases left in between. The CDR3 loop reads CASSLAVSYNEQFF. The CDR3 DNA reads TGTGCCAGCAGCTTAGCGGTATCTTACAATGAGCAGTTCTTC.

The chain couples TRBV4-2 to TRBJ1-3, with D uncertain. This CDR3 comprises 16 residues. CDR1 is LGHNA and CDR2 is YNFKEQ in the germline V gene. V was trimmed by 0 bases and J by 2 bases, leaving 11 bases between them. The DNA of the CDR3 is TGTGCCAGCAGCCAAGAGGCCATAATGACTGGAAACACCATATATTTT. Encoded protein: CASSQEAIMTGNTIYF.

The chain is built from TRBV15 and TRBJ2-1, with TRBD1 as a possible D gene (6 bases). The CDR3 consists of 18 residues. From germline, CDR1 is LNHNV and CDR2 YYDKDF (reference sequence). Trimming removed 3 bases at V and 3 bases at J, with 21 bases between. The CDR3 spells CATSSRVMVDRYYNEQFF. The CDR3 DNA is TGTGCCACCAGCAGTCGAGTAATGGTCGACAGGTACTACAATGAGCAGTTCTTC.

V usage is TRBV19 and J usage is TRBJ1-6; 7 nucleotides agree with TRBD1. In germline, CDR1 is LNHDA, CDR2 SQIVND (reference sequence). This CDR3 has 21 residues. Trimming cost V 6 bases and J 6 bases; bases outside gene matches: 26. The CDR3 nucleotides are TGTGCCAGTAGCAAAACCAAACCCCAGGGGGTTCGCCCGAGGATTAATTCACCCCTCCACTTT. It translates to CASSKTKPQGVRPRINSPLHF.

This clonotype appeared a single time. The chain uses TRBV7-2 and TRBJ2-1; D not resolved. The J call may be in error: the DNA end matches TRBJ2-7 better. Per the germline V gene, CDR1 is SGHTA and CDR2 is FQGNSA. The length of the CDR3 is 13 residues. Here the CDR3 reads CASSSSAYNEQYF. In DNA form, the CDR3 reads TGTGCCAGCAGCTCTAGTGCCTACAATGAGCAGTACTTC.

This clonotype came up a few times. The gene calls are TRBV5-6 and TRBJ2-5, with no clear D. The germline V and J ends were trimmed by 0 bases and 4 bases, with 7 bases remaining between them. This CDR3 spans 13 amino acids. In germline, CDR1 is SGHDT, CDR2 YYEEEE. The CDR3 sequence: CASSLVKGETQYF. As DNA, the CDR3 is TGTGCCAGCAGCTTGGTCAAGGGAGAGACCCAGTACTTC.

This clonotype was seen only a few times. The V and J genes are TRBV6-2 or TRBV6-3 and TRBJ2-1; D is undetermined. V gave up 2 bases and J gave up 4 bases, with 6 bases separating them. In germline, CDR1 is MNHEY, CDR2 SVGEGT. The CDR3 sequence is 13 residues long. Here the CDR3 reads CASSYLHYNEQFF. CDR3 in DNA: TGTGCCAGCAGTTACCTACATTACAATGAGCAGTTCTTC.

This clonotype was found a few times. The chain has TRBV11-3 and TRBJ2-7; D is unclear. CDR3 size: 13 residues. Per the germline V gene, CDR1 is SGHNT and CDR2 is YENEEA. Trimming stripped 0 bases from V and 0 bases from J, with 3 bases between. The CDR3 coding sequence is TGTGCCAGCAGCTTAGACACCTCCTACGAGCAGTACTTC. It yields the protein CASSLDTSYEQYF.

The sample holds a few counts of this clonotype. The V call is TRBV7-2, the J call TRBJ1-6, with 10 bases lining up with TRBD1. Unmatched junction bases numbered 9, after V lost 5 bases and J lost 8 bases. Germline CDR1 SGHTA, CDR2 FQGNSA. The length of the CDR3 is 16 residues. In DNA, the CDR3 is TGTGCCAGCAGCATGGCCGGGACAGGGGTTTATTCACCCCTCCACTTT. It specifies CASSMAGTGVYSPLHF.

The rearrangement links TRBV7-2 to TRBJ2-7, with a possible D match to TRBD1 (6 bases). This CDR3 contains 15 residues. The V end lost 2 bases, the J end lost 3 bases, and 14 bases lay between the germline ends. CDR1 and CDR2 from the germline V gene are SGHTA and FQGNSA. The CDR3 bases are TGTGCCAGCAGCTTAAGGGCAGGGGTAAACTACGAGCAGTACTTC. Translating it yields CASSLRAGVNYEQYF.

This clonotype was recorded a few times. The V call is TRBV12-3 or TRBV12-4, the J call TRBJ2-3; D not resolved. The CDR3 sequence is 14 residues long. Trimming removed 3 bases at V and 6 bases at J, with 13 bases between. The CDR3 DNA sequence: TGTGCCAGCAGTTTCGGCCGAGAGGCGGATACGCAGTATTTT. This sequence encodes CASSFGREADTQYF.

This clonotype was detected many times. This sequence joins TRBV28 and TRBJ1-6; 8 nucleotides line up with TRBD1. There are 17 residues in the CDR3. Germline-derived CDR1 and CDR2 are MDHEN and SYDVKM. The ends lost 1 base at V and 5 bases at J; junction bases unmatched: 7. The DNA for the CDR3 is TGTGCCAGCAGTTTATCGACAGGGGCGCCCCATAATTCACCCCTCCACTTT. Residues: CASSLSTGAPHNSPLHF.

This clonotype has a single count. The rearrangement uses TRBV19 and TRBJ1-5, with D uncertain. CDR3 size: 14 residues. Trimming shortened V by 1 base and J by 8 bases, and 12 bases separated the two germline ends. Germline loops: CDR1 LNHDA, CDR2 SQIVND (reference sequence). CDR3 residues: CASSIALRGEPQHF. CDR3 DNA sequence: TGTGCCAGTAGTATAGCCCTTCGGGGTGAGCCCCAGCATTTT.

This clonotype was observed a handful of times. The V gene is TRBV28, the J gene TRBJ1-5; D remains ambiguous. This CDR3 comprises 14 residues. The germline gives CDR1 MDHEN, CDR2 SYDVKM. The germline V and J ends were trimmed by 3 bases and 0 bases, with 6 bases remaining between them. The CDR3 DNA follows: TGTGCCAGCAGTTTTCAGATTAGCAATCAGCCCCAGCATTTT. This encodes CASSFQISNQPQHF.

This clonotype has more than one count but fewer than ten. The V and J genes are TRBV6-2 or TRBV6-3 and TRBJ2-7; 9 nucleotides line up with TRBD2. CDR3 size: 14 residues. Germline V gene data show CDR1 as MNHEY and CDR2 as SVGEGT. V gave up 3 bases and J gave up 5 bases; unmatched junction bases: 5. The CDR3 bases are TGTGCCAGCAGTTATAGTAGCGGGAGTAACGAGCAGTACTTC. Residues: CASSYSSGSNEQYF.

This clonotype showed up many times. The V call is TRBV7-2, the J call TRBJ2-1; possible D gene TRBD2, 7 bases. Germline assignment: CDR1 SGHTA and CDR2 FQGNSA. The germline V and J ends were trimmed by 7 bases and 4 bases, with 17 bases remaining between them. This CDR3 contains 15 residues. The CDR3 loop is CASTQRGGRYNEQFF. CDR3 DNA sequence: TGTGCCAGCACCCAAAGGGGGGGCAGATACAATGAGCAGTTCTTC.

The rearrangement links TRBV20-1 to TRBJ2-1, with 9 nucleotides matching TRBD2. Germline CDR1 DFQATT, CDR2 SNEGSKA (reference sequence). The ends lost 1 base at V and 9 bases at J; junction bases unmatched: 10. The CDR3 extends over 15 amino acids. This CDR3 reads CSARGGGRAFSEQFF. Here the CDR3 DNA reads TGCAGTGCTAGAGGGGGCGGGAGGGCTTTTAGTGAGCAGTTCTTC.